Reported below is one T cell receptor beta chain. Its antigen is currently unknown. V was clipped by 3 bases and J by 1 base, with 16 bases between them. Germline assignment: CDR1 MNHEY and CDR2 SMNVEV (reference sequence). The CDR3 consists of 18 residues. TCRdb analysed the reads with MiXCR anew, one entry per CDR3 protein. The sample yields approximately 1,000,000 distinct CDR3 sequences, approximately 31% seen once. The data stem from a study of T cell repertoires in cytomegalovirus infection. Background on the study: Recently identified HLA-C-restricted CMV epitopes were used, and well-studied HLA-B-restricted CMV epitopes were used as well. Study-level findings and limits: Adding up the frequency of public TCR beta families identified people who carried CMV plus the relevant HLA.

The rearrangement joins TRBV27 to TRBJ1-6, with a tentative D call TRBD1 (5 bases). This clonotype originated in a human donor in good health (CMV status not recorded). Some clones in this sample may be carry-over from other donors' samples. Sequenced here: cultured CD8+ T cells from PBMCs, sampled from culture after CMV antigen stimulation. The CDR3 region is CASSLLGPGGSYNSPLHF. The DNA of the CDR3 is TGTGCCAGCAGTTTGCTGGGGCCGGGTGGATCCTATAATTCACCCCTCCACTTT.